This TCR beta chain was observed in a study of cytomegalovirus exposure and HLA in healthy donors. The study ran its PCR with 60 Vbeta and 13 Jbeta primers. Only in-frame clones appear in the TCRdb table, and some are missing; sequencing was by immunoSEQ multiplex PCR. This repertoire shows around 140,000 clones, approximately 82% found once; its top ten account for approximately 1.5%. Donors showed nominal health when sampled, although they likely had unrecorded immune exposures. The sequence came from a female donor in good health and CMV-seronegative. Sequencing was performed on PBMCs.

CDR3 residues: CASSLSEVHNYEQYF. In nucleotides, the CDR3 is TGTGCCAGCAGCTTAAGCGAGGTGCACAATTACGAGCAGTACTTC. The J gene is TRBJ2-7, the V gene TRBV11-2; D ambiguous. The CDR3 sequence is 15 residues long. Germline loops: CDR1 SGHAT, CDR2 FQNNGV. V lost 2 bases to trimming and J lost 4 bases, with 15 bases between them.